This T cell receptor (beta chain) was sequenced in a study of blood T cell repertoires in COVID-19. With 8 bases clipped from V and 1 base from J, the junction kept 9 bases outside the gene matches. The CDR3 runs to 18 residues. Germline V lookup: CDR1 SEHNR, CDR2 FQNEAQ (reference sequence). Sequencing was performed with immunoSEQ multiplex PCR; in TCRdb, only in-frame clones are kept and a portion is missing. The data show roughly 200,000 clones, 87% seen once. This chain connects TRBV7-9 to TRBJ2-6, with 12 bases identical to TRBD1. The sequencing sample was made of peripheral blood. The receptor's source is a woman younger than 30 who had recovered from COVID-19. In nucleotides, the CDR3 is TGTGCCAGCGGAACCGGGACAGGGGGCGCGTCTGGGGCCAACGTCCTGACTTTC. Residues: CASGTGTGGASGANVLTF.